The 2 T cell receptor beta chains reported below all come from one sample, sequenced in a study of beta chain features in type 1 diabetes. Points from the study as a whole: For Type 1 diabetes patients, all four CD4+ subsets carried TCRB CDR3s that were moderately but significantly shorter.

Their specific antigens are unknown. cDNA synthesis used the whole RNA isolate, giving expressed TCRB sequences. Here immunoSEQ multiplex PCR was the method, and the copy in TCRdb shows in-frame clones only, minus some. The sample shows roughly 700,000 clones, roughly 13% of them seen only once. Sequencing was carried out using naive CD4+ T cells from blood. These TCRs come from a man aged 18 to 30 with type 1 diabetes.

This clone came up a few times. This chain connects TRBV29-1 to TRBJ1-3; D gene ambiguous. The CDR3 covers 14 residues. CDR1 and CDR2 (germline): SQVTM, ANQGSEA. Between the trimmed V and J ends, which lost 4 bases and 0 bases, there was a span of 10 bases. Written as DNA, the CDR3 is TGCAGCGTTGGTTCGGGGAGCTCTGGAAACACCATATATTTT. Its translation: CSVGSGSSGNTIYF.

This chain links TRBV7-6 with TRBJ1-5, with 8 nucleotides matching TRBD1. V shed 5 bases, J shed 7 bases, and the junction held 10 bases outside the gene matches. Germline V gene data show CDR1 as SGHVS and CDR2 as FNYEAQ. The CDR3 totals 15 residues. CDR3 in DNA: TGTGCCAGCAGCCTCTCTTCAGGGGGCGAGCAGCCCCAGCATTTT. Translation gives CASSLSSGGEQPQHF.